This T cell receptor (beta chain) was sequenced in a study of T cell responses to AZD1222 COVID-19 vaccine. Per the germline V gene, CDR1 is LNHNV and CDR2 is YYDKDF (reference sequence). The CDR3 covers 16 residues. V was pared by 7 bases and J by 2 bases, with 19 bases between. Clones were read by immunoSEQ multiplex PCR, and TCRdb kept only the in-frame ones, dropping some. The data hold some 60,000 clones, with 80% to 90% observed a single time. Pooling covered second doses at about 4 or about 12 weeks. The TCR was taken from an adult who received the AZD1222 COVID-19 vaccine. This chain connects TRBV15 to TRBJ2-3, with D possibly matching TRBD2 (5 bases). Sample: peripheral blood, taken 28 days after the second AZD1222 dose. This chain's CDR3 is CATTSERAGYTDTQYF. The CDR3 nucleotides are TGTGCCACCACCTCAGAGAGGGCCGGGTACACAGATACGCAGTATTTT.